This note documents a single T cell receptor beta chain sequence. Its matching antigen is unknown. The sample originates from a study of Ad26.COV2.S vaccination and SARS-CoV-2 variants. Study findings and constraints: Non-spike TCR breadth was similar in vaccine and placebo recipients. Total T cell responses were possibly underestimated by TCR breadth and depth analyses.

Trimming cost V 2 bases and J 3 bases, with 10 bases left between them. CDR1 and CDR2 from the germline V gene are MNHEY and SVGEGT. The CDR3 has 14 amino acids. Indicated treatment: roughly 18 received Ad26.COV2.S at low or high dose, single or two shots; about 5 received placebo; per-sample allocation not given. Samples were taken on day 63 after the first vaccine or placebo injection. Based in Boston, the donor was an adult of 18-55 years. Sequenced by immunoSEQ multiplex PCR; TCRdb stores in-frame clones only, minus some. The data show some 350,000 clones, with around 83% seen just once and 3.3% held by the top ten.

Sequences were derived from peripheral blood, sampled in a trial of Ad26.COV2.S vaccine versus placebo. The chain is built from TRBV6-2 or TRBV6-3 and TRBJ1-1; the D gene is possibly TRBD1 (5 bases). This sequence originates from a person between 18 and 65 years old who received the Ad26.COV2.S COVID-19 vaccine or a placebo. DNA for the CDR3: TGTGCCAGCAGTTACAAGGGAGGGGACACTGAAGCTTTCTTT. This gives the protein CASSYKGGDTEAFF.